Below are 32 T cell receptor beta chains sequenced from a single sample in a study of blood T cell repertoires in COVID-19. Profiled with immunoSEQ multiplex PCR; TCRdb holds only in-frame clones, not every one. The profile shows some 110,000 clones, around four fifths of them singletons. Sequencing used peripheral blood. These receptor sequences come from a man aged 60 to 69 with acute or convalescent COVID-19.

The rearrangement uses TRBV29-1 and TRBJ1-2, with TRBD1 identical over 11 bases. CDR1 is SQVTM, CDR2 ANQGSEA, per germline. The CDR3 loop spans 13 amino acids. The junction had 8 bases not matched to a gene; V was cut back by 6 bases and J by 8 bases. This chain's CDR3 is CSVGDRGYWGYTF. In DNA, the CDR3 is TGCAGCGTGGGGGACAGGGGGTATTGGGGCTACACCTTC.

Regarding this clone: At one of its ends the junction is not consistent with the germline gene, which may arise from a read error. The chain recombines TRBV28 with TRBJ1-2, with a tentative D call TRBD1 (5 bases). The CDR3 spans 12 residues. Germline-derived CDR1 and CDR2 are MDHEN and SYDVKM. DNA for the CDR3: TGTGCCAGCAGTCAAACGGGGACTAGGAGAGGCTTC. Its protein product is CASSQTGTRRGF.

The V and J genes are TRBV5-4 and TRBJ1-5; 10 bases agree with TRBD1. CDR1 SGHNT and CDR2 YYREEE come from the germline V gene (reference sequence). Trimming at V came to 4 bases and at J to 3 bases, leaving 7 bases not matched to a gene. This CDR3 contains 16 residues. The CDR3 loop is CASSKGTGVFNQPQHF. The CDR3 DNA reads TGTGCCAGCAGCAAGGGGACAGGGGTTTTCAATCAGCCCCAGCATTTT.

The chain couples TRBV19 to TRBJ2-7, with 9 bases fitting TRBD1. From germline, CDR1 is LNHDA and CDR2 SQIVND (reference sequence). The CDR3 is made up of 19 amino acids. J was trimmed by 4 bases and V by 5 bases; bases with no gene match: 21. CDR3 in amino acids: CASSFKAGTGFGIPYEQYV. The CDR3 nucleotides are TGTGCCAGTAGTTTCAAAGCCGGGACAGGGTTCGGCATCCCTTACGAGCAGTACGTC.

The chain employs TRBV3-1 (or the pseudogene TRBV3-2) and TRBJ2-5, with 8 bases that match TRBD2. This CDR3 has 17 residues. The junction had 11 bases not matched to a gene; V was cut back by 1 base and J by 4 bases. The germline CDR1 and CDR2 sequences are LGHDT and YNNKEL (reference sequence). The CDR3 DNA reads as TGTGCCAGCAGCCAAGCCCATTCATCGGGAGGGAGAGAGACCCAGTACTTC. Its protein is CASSQAHSSGGRETQYF.

Here the CDR3 DNA reads TGTGCCAGCAGCTACCAGGGGACAGATACCGGGGAGCTGTTTTTT. This translates into CASSYQGTDTGELFF. This rearrangement joins TRBV2 to TRBJ2-2; 7 bases agree with TRBD1. The junction had 9 bases not matched to a gene; V was cut back by 6 bases and J by 5 bases. The CDR3 extends over 15 amino acids. CDR1 is SNHLY, CDR2 FYNNEI, per germline.

This clone has a single count. The chain is built from TRBV27 and TRBJ1-5; maybe TRBD1 (6 bases). The germline V gene has CDR1 MNHEY and CDR2 SMNVEV (reference sequence). CDR3 length: 15 amino acids. Deletions cut 2 bases from V and 3 bases from J, with 11 bases between. The CDR3, as DNA: TGTGCCAGCAGTTTAGGGGGGGCGAACAATCAGCCCCAGCATTTT. The encoded protein is CASSLGGANNQPQHF.

This clone was seen only a few times. V and J are TRBV9 and TRBJ2-1, with 7 bases lining up with TRBD2. The trim removed 0 bases at V and 6 bases at J, leaving 6 bases unmatched. Germline V gene lookup returns CDR1 SGDLS and CDR2 YYNGEE. The CDR3 runs to 15 residues. The DNA of the CDR3 is TGTGCCAGCAGCGTAGGGGCTAGCGGCACCAATGAGCAGTTCTTC. This sequence encodes CASSVGASGTNEQFF.

This sequence joins TRBV10-2 and TRBJ2-1; perhaps TRBD2 as D (5 bases). V lost 7 bases, J lost 2 bases, and 15 bases lay in between. There are 15 residues in the CDR3. Germline loops: CDR1 WSHSY, CDR2 SAAADI. DNA for the CDR3: TGCGCCAGCAAATTAGGCGGGCTTGCCTACAATGAGCAGTTCTTC. Protein sequence: CASKLGGLAYNEQFF.

This chain connects TRBV28 to TRBJ1-5; D not certain. The V end lost 6 bases, the J end lost 7 bases, and 16 bases lay between the germline ends. The CDR3 covers 14 residues. CDR1 and CDR2 from the germline V gene are MDHEN and SYDVKM. The CDR3 reads CASRGIRREQPQHF. The CDR3 DNA reads TGTGCCAGCAGGGGGATCCGGAGGGAGCAGCCCCAGCATTTT.

The rearrangement uses TRBV5-1 and TRBJ1-2; D perhaps matches TRBD1 (6 bases). V lost 3 bases and J lost 6, with 12 bases in between. Per the germline V gene, CDR1 is SGHRS and CDR2 is YFSETQ. The CDR3 is made up of 13 amino acids. This chain's CDR3 is CASSSQGIDGYTF. The CDR3 DNA reads as TGCGCCAGCAGCTCGCAGGGGATTGATGGCTACACCTTC.

The chain recombines TRBV5-4 with TRBJ2-5, with a tentative D call TRBD2 (5 bases). The CDR3 is 15 amino acids. V lost 4 bases to trimming and J lost 3 bases, with 16 bases between them. Germline V lookup: CDR1 SGHNT, CDR2 YYREEE (reference sequence). CDR3 residues: CASSPTSGIEETQYF. CDR3 coding DNA: TGTGCCAGCAGCCCCACTAGTGGAATCGAAGAGACCCAGTACTTC.

The chain employs TRBV5-1 and TRBJ1-1; a weak D match, TRBD1 (6 bases). The CDR3 is 16 amino acids. V was shortened by 0 bases and J by 2 bases, with 14 bases between the two germline ends. Per the germline V gene, CDR1 is SGHRS and CDR2 is YFSETQ. The CDR3 nucleotides read TGCGCCAGCAGCTTGGCGCGGGGGGGGCCAAACACTGAAGCTTTCTTT. Its translation is CASSLARGGPNTEAFF.

This sequence joins TRBV11-1 and TRBJ2-1; 7 bases line up with TRBD1. This CDR3 comprises 15 residues. V trimming: 2 bases; J trimming: 6 bases; junction bases outside the gene matches: 7. Germline V lookup: CDR1 SGHAT, CDR2 FQDESV (reference sequence). The CDR3, as DNA: TGTGCCAGCAGCTTACGGGCGACAGGGAGCAATGAGCAGTTCTTC. Translated, it gives CASSLRATGSNEQFF.

This chain connects TRBV27 to TRBJ2-7; 7 positions match TRBD1. This CDR3 is built from 13 residues. V gave up 6 bases and J gave up 5 bases; unmatched junction bases: 7. Germline values: CDR1 MNHEY, CDR2 SMNVEV (reference sequence). The CDR3 loop is CASRRQGRDEQYV. In DNA, the CDR3 is TGTGCCAGCAGGCGACAGGGTAGGGACGAGCAGTACGTC.

This clone was found a few times. The chain couples TRBV19 to TRBJ2-1; D not resolved. Germline V lookup: CDR1 LNHDA, CDR2 SQIVND (reference sequence). The CDR3 extends over 14 amino acids. Between the trimmed V and J ends, which lost 4 bases and 3 bases, there was a span of 10 bases. The CDR3, as DNA: TGTGCCAGTAGTACCGACATCTACTACAATGAGCAGTTCTTC. The encoded protein is CASSTDIYYNEQFF.

The genes are TRBV28 and TRBJ2-2; TRBD1 aligns across 12 bases. Germline V gene data show CDR1 as MDHEN and CDR2 as SYDVKM. There are 16 residues in the CDR3. J gave up 4 bases and V 11 bases, and 11 bases lay outside the gene matches. Here the CDR3 reads CAATLGQGAATGELFF. In nucleotides, the CDR3 is TGTGCCGCCACCCTGGGACAGGGGGCAGCCACCGGGGAGCTGTTTTTT.

The chain couples TRBV7-9 to TRBJ1-2, with TRBD1 identical over 8 bases. The CDR3 is 14 amino acids. Trimming removed 5 bases from V and 5 bases from J; junction bases left unmatched: 7. The V gene's germline CDR1 is SEHNR and CDR2 FQNEAQ (reference sequence). Here the CDR3 DNA reads TGTGCCAGCAGCCACAGGGGGGACCCTTATGGCTACACCTTC. Translation: CASSHRGDPYGYTF. The full variable domain, in which reference TRBV7-9 and TRBJ1-2 provide the parts outside the CDR3, is DTGVSQNPRHKITKRGQNVTFRCDPISEHNRLYWYRQTLGQGPEFLTYFQNEAQLEKSRLLSDRFSAERPKGSFSTLEIQRTEQGDSAMYLCASSHRGDPYGYTFGSGTRLTVV.

The rearrangement uses TRBV28 and TRBJ1-5, with 7 positions matching TRBD1. This CDR3 is built from 19 residues. CDR1 and CDR2 from the germline V gene are MDHEN and SYDVKM. The trim removed 5 bases at V and 0 bases at J, leaving 16 bases unmatched. In DNA form, the CDR3 reads TGTGCCAGCAGTCTAACAGGGGTGTGGGGGAGGTATAGCAATCAGCCCCAGCATTTT. As protein: CASSLTGVWGRYSNQPQHF.

V is TRBV28 and J is TRBJ1-5, with D perhaps TRBD1 (6 bases). Germline CDR1 and CDR2: MDHEN and SYDVKM. Trimming took off 10 bases at V and 2 bases at J, with 18 bases between the two ends. The CDR3 is made up of 15 amino acids. CDR3 nucleotide sequence: TGTGCCACCTGGGGGCACGGGGATGGCAATCAGCCCCAGCATTTT. Protein product: CATWGHGDGNQPQHF.

This rearrangement joins TRBV19 to TRBJ1-3, with D uncertain. The germline V and J ends were trimmed by 3 bases and 8 bases, with 14 bases remaining between them. Per germline, CDR1 LNHDA and CDR2 SQIVND (reference sequence). The CDR3 covers 14 residues. In nucleotides, the CDR3 is TGTGCCAGTAGTATGTCGAGCCAGCGGGACACCATATATTTT. As protein: CASSMSSQRDTIYF.

The V and J genes are TRBV6-5 and TRBJ2-5; TRBD1 aligns across 10 bases. The V segment lost 5 bases and the J segment 5 bases; nucleotides outside the gene matches: 5. This CDR3 has 14 residues. Germline loops: CDR1 MNHEY, CDR2 SVGAGI. CDR3 nucleotide sequence: TGTGCCAGCAGTAGGGACAGGGGATGGGAGACCCAGTACTTC. Encoded protein: CASSRDRGWETQYF.

V is TRBV6-1 and J is TRBJ2-7, with D hard to call. The CDR3 contains 15 residues. Looked up from germline, CDR1 is MNHNS and CDR2 is SASEGT. The germline V and J ends were trimmed by 2 bases and 2 bases, with 13 bases remaining between them. As DNA, the CDR3 is TGTGCCAGCAGTGAAATGTTAGCCAGCCCCTACGAGCAGTACTTC. Amino acids: CASSEMLASPYEQYF.

CDR3 in amino acids: CASSLGRRTGGSYEQYV. CDR3 DNA sequence: TGTGCCAGCAGCTTGGGAAGGCGGACAGGGGGCTCCTACGAGCAGTACGTC. This sequence joins TRBV5-5 and TRBJ2-7; TRBD1 agrees at 10 bases. V gave up 0 bases and J gave up 0 bases; unmatched junction bases: 6. The V gene's germline CDR1 is SGHKS and CDR2 YYEKEE (reference sequence). The CDR3 has 17 amino acids.

V gene TRBV6-5 combines with J gene TRBJ1-2; no definite D call. Germline V lookup: CDR1 MNHEY, CDR2 SVGAGI. V lost 5 bases to trimming and J lost 3 bases, with 10 bases between them. CDR3 length: 13 residues. CDR3 in DNA: TGTGCCAGCAGTCGCGGCGAGTACTATGGCTACACCTTC. Translation: CASSRGEYYGYTF.

The rearrangement joins TRBV5-6 to TRBJ2-1; 9 bases fit TRBD1. There are 13 residues in the CDR3. Trimming took 4 bases from V and 10 from J; bases not matched to a gene: 6. CDR1 and CDR2 from the germline V gene are SGHDT and YYEEEE. DNA for the CDR3: TGTGCCAGCAGCATACAGGGGGCAAGGGAGCAGTTCTTC. It is translated as CASSIQGAREQFF.

As DNA, the CDR3 is TGTGCCAGCAGTTACTTGGGAGTCAATGAGCAGTTCTTC. It yields the protein CASSYLGVNEQFF. The chain uses TRBV6-5 and TRBJ2-1, with TRBD2 as a possible D gene (5 bases). The CDR3 covers 13 residues. The germline V gene has CDR1 MNHEY and CDR2 SVGAGI. The V and J ends lost 1 base and 6 bases respectively, with 7 bases between them.

The chain carries TRBV10-3 and TRBJ1-6; no clear D gene. V was shortened by 4 bases and J by 1 base, with 14 bases between the two germline ends. Germline V CDR1 and CDR2: ENHRY, SYGVKD. CDR3 length: 17 residues. The DNA of the CDR3 is TGTGCCATCAGTGCTACGTCGGGAATGTCCTATAATTCACCCCTCCACTTT. This sequence encodes CAISATSGMSYNSPLHF.

The chain employs TRBV7-2 and TRBJ2-1; 9 nucleotides agree with TRBD2. CDR1 and CDR2 (germline): SGHTA, FQGNSA. The CDR3 totals 13 residues. V shed 2 bases, J shed 9 bases, and the junction held 2 bases outside the gene matches. The CDR3 DNA reads TGTGCCAGCAGCTTAAGCGGGAGGACTGAGCAGTTCTTC. It codes for CASSLSGRTEQFF.

This clone was counted between two and nine times. The chain recombines TRBV7-8 with TRBJ2-7, with 7 positions matching TRBD1. This CDR3 comprises 14 residues. V was clipped by 4 bases and J by 4 bases; unmatched bases: 7. The germline gives CDR1 SGHVS, CDR2 FQNEAQ. This CDR3 is CASSSTGVRYEQYF. The CDR3 nucleotides are TGTGCCAGCAGCTCTACAGGGGTTCGGTACGAGCAGTACTTC.

The chain recombines TRBV28 with TRBJ1-1, with D perhaps TRBD1 (6 bases). The CDR3 length is 16 residues. The germline V gene encodes CDR1 MDHEN and CDR2 SYDVKM. The ends were cut back, 6 bases at V and 12 bases at J, with 29 bases in the middle. CDR3 sequence (DNA): TGTGCCAGCAGGCCACCTGGGGCCAGGGGTGGGGGTGTGTCTTTCTTT. This gives the protein CASRPPGARGGGVSFF.

The chain employs TRBV5-1 and TRBJ2-1; 14 positions agree with TRBD2. The CDR3 runs to 17 residues. V dropped 4 bases and J dropped 6; count of bases not matched to a gene: 9. The V gene's germline CDR1 is SGHRS and CDR2 YFSETQ. The CDR3 region is CASSRGTSGSRGNEQFF. The CDR3 nucleotides are TGCGCCAGCAGCCGGGGGACTAGCGGGAGTCGGGGCAATGAGCAGTTCTTC. Using reference TRBV5-1 and TRBJ2-1 for the parts outside the CDR3, the full variable domain is KAGVTQTPRYLIKTRGQQVTLSCSPISGHRSVSWYQQTPGQGLQFLFEYFSETQRNKGNFPGRFSGRQFSNSRSEMNVSTLELGDSALYLCASSRGTSGSRGNEQFFGPGTRLTVL.